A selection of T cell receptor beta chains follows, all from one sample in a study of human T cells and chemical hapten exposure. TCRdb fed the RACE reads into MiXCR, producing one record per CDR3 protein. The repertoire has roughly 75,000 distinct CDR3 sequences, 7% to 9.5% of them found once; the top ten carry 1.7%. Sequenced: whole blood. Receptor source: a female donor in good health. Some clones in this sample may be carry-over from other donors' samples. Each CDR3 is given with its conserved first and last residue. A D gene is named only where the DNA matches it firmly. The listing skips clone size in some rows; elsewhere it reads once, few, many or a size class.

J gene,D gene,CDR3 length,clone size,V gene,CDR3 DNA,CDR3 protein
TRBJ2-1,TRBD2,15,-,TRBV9,TGTGCCAGCAGCGCGACTAGCGGGGTCTACAATGAGCAGTTCTTC,CASSATSGVYNEQFF
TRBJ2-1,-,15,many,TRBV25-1,TGTGCCAGCAGTGAATTCCGGGCCGCGGGGAATGAGCAGTTCTTC,CASSEFRAAGNEQFF
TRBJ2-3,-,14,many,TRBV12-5,TGTGCTAGTGGTTTGGTACAACTGAGGGGTACGCAGTATTTT,CASGLVQLRGTQYF
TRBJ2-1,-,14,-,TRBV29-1,TGCAGCGTGTGCGGACAGCAGATTGACAATGAGCAGTTCTTC,CSVCGQQIDNEQFF
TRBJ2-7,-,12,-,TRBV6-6,TGTGCCTCCGGGTCCGGACCCTACGAGCAGTACTTC,CASGSGPYEQYF
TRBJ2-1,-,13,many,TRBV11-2,TGTGCCAGCAGCTTAGGACGACTCTTTGAGCAGTTCTTC,CASSLGRLFEQFF
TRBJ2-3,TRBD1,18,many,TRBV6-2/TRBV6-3,TGTGCCAGCAGTTACTCGATCGTCGGGACAGGGGACCCAGATACGCAGTATTTT,CASSYSIVGTGDPDTQYF
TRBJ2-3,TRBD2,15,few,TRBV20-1,TGCAGTGCTAGAGTACGGGGGGGCCAGATAGATACGCAGTATTTT,CSARVRGGQIDTQYF
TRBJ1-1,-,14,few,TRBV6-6,TGTGCCAGCAGTTACACCCCAAGCGGGACTGAAGCTTTCTTT,CASSYTPSGTEAFF
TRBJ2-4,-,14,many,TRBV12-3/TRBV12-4,TGTGCCAGCAGTCTCCCAGGGGACCAAGCTCTTCAGTACTTC,CASSLPGDQALQYF
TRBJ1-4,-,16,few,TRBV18,TGTGCCAGCTCAAGGGGCCGCCAAGCAACTAATGAAAAACTGTTTTTT,CASSRGRQATNEKLFF
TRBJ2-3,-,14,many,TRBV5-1,TGCGCCAGCAGCCCCAGCGGAAGCACAGATACGCAGTATTTT,CASSPSGSTDTQYF
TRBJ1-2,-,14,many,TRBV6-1,TGTGCCAGCAGTGAATCCGATCAAAACTATGGCTACACCTTC,CASSESDQNYGYTF